The rows below give T cell receptor beta chains drawn from one sample of a study of blood T cell repertoires in COVID-19. Data came from immunoSEQ multiplex PCR; TCRdb stores just in-frame clones and leaves some out. This sample carries around 200,000 clones, 85% to 90% of them seen once, and the ten largest clones take about 0.96%. The specimen sequenced was peripheral blood. These receptors came from a woman aged 18-30 years who had recovered from COVID-19. Each CDR3 is given without its conserved first and last residue.

v_gene	len	j_gene	CDR3aa
TRBV7-8	14	TRBJ2-2	ASSLDGQTNTGELF
TRBV6-6	13	TRBJ1-2	ASSRSGTANYGYT
TRBV6-1	21	TRBJ1-6	ASSEALVREGRPIFSYNSPLH
TRBV6-2/TRBV6-3	14	TRBJ2-5	ASSPFRQGVGETQY
TRBV7-2	10	TRBJ1-2	ASSSDYSGYT
TRBV3-1/TRBV3-2	13	TRBJ2-2	ASSPVGSGTGELF
TRBV6-1	13	TRBJ1-2	ASSEGTGGGYGYT
TRBV27	13	TRBJ2-1	ASSSLSGGVHEQF
TRBV9	13	TRBJ2-7	ASSVGEDRAYEQY
TRBV6-2/TRBV6-3	13	TRBJ2-1	ASSYSYRGPDEQF
TRBV5-6	11	TRBJ2-5	ASSLRGKETQY
TRBV19	10	TRBJ2-1	ASSTGVGEQF
TRBV5-4	14	TRBJ2-1	ASSTPPGLAGDEQF
TRBV9	11	TRBJ1-4	ASSAQQGAKLF
TRBV9	14	TRBJ1-4	ASSRLGQVANEKLF
TRBV19	14	TRBJ1-2	ASSIPPGTGPYGYT
TRBV19	14	TRBJ1-2	ASSATGAFPNYGYT
TRBV6-2/TRBV6-3	18	TRBJ2-1	ASSYSKMAGGRPSYNEQF
TRBV5-1	14	TRBJ2-5	ASSLVVQGSTETQY
TRBV7-9	12	TRBJ1-3	ASSLTGAGNTIY
TRBV6-2/TRBV6-3	11	TRBJ2-7	ASSTGVTYEQY
TRBV6-5	11	TRBJ1-3	ASTIGRGHTIY
TRBV15	13	TRBJ2-5	ATSRDRGGSETQY
TRBV11-3	14	TRBJ2-6	ASSSGAGAGANVLT
TRBV4-2	14	TRBJ1-4	ASSQEPGTGVEKLF
TRBV6-5	13	TRBJ2-2	ASRDGTRNTGELF
TRBV3-1/TRBV3-2	13	TRBJ2-1	ASSQLLGSYNEQF
TRBV30	13	TRBJ2-1	AWSVRVGRGNEQF
TRBV6-1	13	TRBJ1-6	ASSESGSPNSPLH
TRBV19	18	TRBJ2-3	ASSTRTWASGIHSTDTQY
TRBV27	9	TRBJ2-1	ASSLYNEQF
TRBV24-1	13	TRBJ2-6	ATRPTGAGANVLT
TRBV28	13	TRBJ1-2	ASSLIQGEVYGYT
TRBV1	13	TRBJ1-4	TSSQRLGDFEKLF
TRBV5-6	12	TRBJ2-7	ASSHEGGRWEQY
TRBV2	11	TRBJ1-2	ASTSTGGGGYT